The 29 T cell receptor beta chains listed next were all sequenced from one sample in a study of blood T cells in healthy people across ages. The second PCR ran about 6 to 11 cycles with a sample-barcoded 5' primer and J-beta primers. MiXCR was run by TCRdb on the 5' RACE reads, yielding one entry per CDR3 protein. The sample lists roughly 700,000 distinct CDR3 sequences, approximately 25% occurring once. The sample was also linked to a second study, of T cells of mothers and their children.

The sequencing input was blood. These receptors were obtained from a boy aged 5 to 17 in good health.

This clonotype has a handful of counts. The chain joins TRBV6-1 to TRBJ2-1; tentatively, D is TRBD2 (5 bases). V lost 6 bases, J lost 0 bases, and 15 bases lay in between. This CDR3 has 16 residues. Germline lookup yields CDR1 MNHNS and CDR2 SASEGT. In nucleotides, the CDR3 is TGTGCCAGCAGGACCCTCGGGGTTAGCTCCTACAATGAGCAGTTCTTC. Translating it yields CASRTLGVSSYNEQFF.

With respect to this clonotype: Compared with germline, one end of the junction differs, possibly owing to a read error. The chain links TRBV5-1 to TRBJ2-5; a possible D gene is TRBD2 (5 bases). Germline values: CDR1 SGHRS, CDR2 YFSETQ. The CDR3 extends over 13 amino acids. The CDR3 DNA reads as TGCGCCAGCAGACTGGACTTTCAAGAGACCCGGTACTTC. Protein: CASRLDFQETRYF.

The chain recombines TRBV20-1 with TRBJ2-5; the D is unclear. The CDR3 extends over 13 amino acids. Germline V CDR1 and CDR2: DFQATT, SNEGSKA (reference sequence). The V and J ends lost 1 base and 1 base respectively, with 7 bases between them. In DNA, the CDR3 is TGCAGTGCTAGAGGGAACATCCAAGAGACCCAGTACTTC. Its translation: CSARGNIQETQYF.

The V call is TRBV24-1, the J call TRBJ2-7, with a tentative D call TRBD1 (5 bases). V shed 3 bases and J shed 0 bases, with 8 bases lying between them. This CDR3 contains 14 residues. Germline CDR1 is KGHDR and CDR2 is SFDVKD. The CDR3 bases are TGTGCCACCAGTGATGCAGGGCTCTCCTACGAGCAGTACTTC. This translates into CATSDAGLSYEQYF.

The V call is TRBV9, the J call TRBJ1-2, with a weak D call TRBD1 (6 bases). Trimming pared 5 bases from V and 4 bases from J, leaving 15 bases between. This CDR3 region has 14 residues. Germline V gene data show CDR1 as SGDLS and CDR2 as YYNGEE. The CDR3 nucleotides read TGTGCCAGCAGTGGGGGGCAGACTCCCTATGGCTACACCTTC. Translating it yields CASSGGQTPYGYTF.

This clonotype appeared a few times. V gene TRBV12-3 or TRBV12-4 combines with J gene TRBJ1-5, with D unresolved. The ends were cut back, 6 bases at V and 3 bases at J, with 12 bases in the middle. The CDR3 spans 14 residues. In DNA, the CDR3 is TGTGCCAGCAGCCGACCGGGATTCAATCAGCCCCAGCATTTT. Translation gives CASSRPGFNQPQHF.

The gene calls are TRBV11-2 and TRBJ2-1; 9 nucleotides agree with TRBD2. Germline V gene data show CDR1 as SGHAT and CDR2 as FQNNGV. The CDR3 loop spans 15 amino acids. J gave up 4 bases and V 5 bases, and 6 bases lay outside the gene matches. The CDR3 is CASSPQAGGYNEQFF. The DNA of the CDR3 is TGTGCCAGCAGCCCCCAAGCGGGAGGTTACAATGAGCAGTTCTTC.

The V call is TRBV28, the J call TRBJ2-7; 12 bases agree with TRBD2. There are 18 residues in the CDR3. CDR1 MDHEN and CDR2 SYDVKM come from the germline V gene. V gave up 5 bases and J gave up 1 base; unmatched junction bases: 12. For the CDR3, the DNA is TGTGCCAGCAGTGGCCCGGGACAGGGACTAGCGGGTTCCTACGAGCAGTACTTC. Encoded protein: CASSGPGQGLAGSYEQYF.

V is TRBV10-3 and J is TRBJ1-1, with no clear D. This CDR3 comprises 14 residues. V was shortened by 10 bases and J by 0 bases, with 15 bases between the two germline ends. Germline CDR1 and CDR2: ENHRY and SYGVKD. CDR3 sequence (DNA): TGTGCCACGAGAGTAGACGGGTTGAACACTGAAGCTTTCTTT. Amino acids: CATRVDGLNTEAFF.

The chain employs TRBV12-3 or TRBV12-4 and TRBJ2-1, with D possibly matching TRBD1 (5 bases). Between the trimmed V and J ends, which lost 2 bases and 9 bases, there was a span of 11 bases. This CDR3 comprises 13 residues. CDR3 bases: TGTGCCAGCAGTTTATTGCAGGGTGGTGAGCAGTTCTTC. Protein: CASSLLQGGEQFF.

The chain has TRBV5-6 and TRBJ2-1, with 13 bases aligning to TRBD2. With 4 bases clipped from V and 4 bases from J, the junction kept 5 bases outside the gene matches. The CDR3 length is 16 residues. Germline lookup yields CDR1 SGHDT and CDR2 YYEEEE. The CDR3 DNA follows: TGTGCCAGCAGCCCTGGGACTAGCGGGGCATACAATGAGCAGTTCTTC. It specifies CASSPGTSGAYNEQFF.

The J gene is TRBJ2-5, the V gene TRBV7-2; 8 bases fit TRBD2. V was pared by 1 base and J by 5 bases, with 3 bases of the junction left unmatched. CDR3 length: 14 residues. Germline V gene sequence: CDR1 SGHTA, CDR2 FQGNSA. CDR3 protein: CASSLVVAGETQYF. In DNA form, the CDR3 reads TGTGCCAGCAGCTTAGTGGTAGCGGGGGAGACCCAGTACTTC.

The chain couples TRBV29-1 to TRBJ2-1; 8 nucleotides match TRBD1. The V gene end was trimmed by 7 bases and the J gene end by 9 bases; junction bases not matched to a gene: 5. The germline V gene encodes CDR1 SQVTM and CDR2 ANQGSEA. CDR3 length: 11 residues. Here the CDR3 DNA reads TGCAGCGCATACAGGGGGGTTGAGCAGTTCTTC. The encoded protein is CSAYRGVEQFF.

This clonotype came up a few times. The junction shows a germline mismatch at one end, possibly a read error. The chain uses TRBV28 and TRBJ1-2; the D is unclear. This CDR3 has 14 residues. Germline lookup yields CDR1 MDHEN and CDR2 SYDVKM. The CDR3 here is CASSSLLLRDGCTF. CDR3 bases: TGTGCCAGCAGTTCGCTCCTCCTCCGGGATGGCTGCACCTTC.

The chain recombines TRBV6-1 with TRBJ2-2; 8 bases line up with TRBD2. Trimming removed 7 bases from V and 3 bases from J; junction bases left unmatched: 7. CDR1 and CDR2 from the germline V gene are MNHNS and SASEGT. This CDR3 has 15 residues. DNA for the CDR3: TGTGCCAGCATAATAACTAGCGGTGACACCGGGGAGCTGTTTTTT. Protein sequence: CASIITSGDTGELFF.

This clonotype came up a few times. V is TRBV15 and J is TRBJ2-5, with D uncertain. The J call may be mistaken, given a closer DNA end match to TRBJ2-7. Germline lookup yields CDR1 LNHNV and CDR2 YYDKDF (reference sequence). This CDR3 region has 14 residues. Here the CDR3 reads CATSRAVPSYEQYF. Written as DNA, the CDR3 is TGTGCCACCAGCAGAGCGGTGCCCTCCTACGAGCAGTACTTC.

V usage is TRBV9 and J usage is TRBJ2-7; D perhaps matches TRBD1 (5 bases). The CDR3 extends over 15 amino acids. V was pared by 0 bases and J by 4 bases, with 14 bases between. The V gene's germline CDR1 is SGDLS and CDR2 YYNGEE. The CDR3 reads CASSVGGQGRYEQYF. CDR3 DNA: TGTGCCAGCAGCGTAGGCGGTCAGGGTCGTTACGAGCAGTACTTC.

V and J are TRBV20-1 and TRBJ2-7; weak D call: TRBD2 (6 bases). CDR1 and CDR2 (germline): DFQATT, SNEGSKA (reference sequence). V was pared by 0 bases and J by 0 bases, with 9 bases between. The CDR3 has 14 residues. CDR3 coding DNA: TGCAGTGCTAGAGATAGCGGATCCTCCTACGAGCAGTACTTC. It encodes CSARDSGSSYEQYF.

This clonotype was seen only a few times. Compared with germline, one end of the junction differs, possibly owing to a read error. This chain links TRBV6-1 with TRBJ2-1; 11 nucleotides line up with TRBD2. Germline V lookup: CDR1 MNHNS, CDR2 SASEGT. The CDR3 covers 18 residues. This chain's CDR3 is CANSEQIPGLADYNEQFF. Written as DNA, the CDR3 is TGTGCCAACAGTGAGCAAATCCCGGGACTAGCGGATTACAATGAGCAGTTCTTC.

This clonotype showed up just a few times. This chain uses TRBV25-1 with TRBJ2-7; 9 nucleotides agree with TRBD2. Germline CDR1 and CDR2: MGHDK and SYGVNS. CDR3 size: 15 residues. V lost 1 base and J lost 6; bases outside the gene matches: 7. The CDR3 spells CASSEWAGGPGEQYF. The CDR3 DNA follows: TGTGCCAGCAGTGAATGGGCGGGAGGGCCAGGCGAGCAGTACTTC.

The gene calls are TRBV6-2 or TRBV6-3 and TRBJ2-5; the D is unclear. The J call may be incorrect, as the DNA end agrees better with TRBJ2-7. The CDR3 contains 15 residues. Germline V gene sequence: CDR1 MNHEY, CDR2 SVGEGT. CDR3 in DNA: TGTGCCAGCAGTTACACTCGGAGACTTTTATACGAGCAGTACTTC. Amino acids: CASSYTRRLLYEQYF.

The chain has TRBV7-8 and TRBJ1-6; 9 bases agree with TRBD1. V lost 8 bases and J lost 6; bases outside the gene matches: 2. From germline, CDR1 is SGHVS and CDR2 FQNEAQ. The CDR3 sequence is 13 residues long. The CDR3 is CASRQGGNSPLHF. In DNA, the CDR3 is TGTGCCAGCCGACAGGGGGGTAATTCACCCCTCCACTTT.

V and J are TRBV7-9 and TRBJ2-5, with D tentatively TRBD2 (6 bases). CDR3 size: 15 residues. CDR1 SEHNR and CDR2 FQNEAQ come from the germline V gene (reference sequence). Trimming took off 1 base at V and 4 bases at J, with 13 bases between the two ends. Written as DNA, the CDR3 is TGTGCCAGCAGCTTAGTCAAATCCGGGGGAGAGACCCAGTACTTC. Residues: CASSLVKSGGETQYF.

This chain connects TRBV12-3 or TRBV12-4 to TRBJ2-3, with 7 bases aligning to TRBD2. The CDR3 is made up of 18 amino acids. V dropped 2 bases and J dropped 5; count of bases not matched to a gene: 16. The CDR3 spells CASSLTVWRETGKDTQYF. The CDR3 bases are TGTGCCAGCAGTTTAACGGTCTGGCGGGAGACCGGTAAAGATACGCAGTATTTT.

This clonotype came up a few times. The V and J genes are TRBV25-1 and TRBJ2-1; TRBD2 is a possible D gene (6 bases). The CDR3 is made up of 14 amino acids. V lost 5 bases, J lost 8 bases, and 16 bases lay in between. From germline, CDR1 is MGHDK and CDR2 SYGVNS. In DNA form, the CDR3 reads TGTGCCAGCAGTAGACTAGGTATTATCGATGAGCAGTTCTTC. The encoded protein is CASSRLGIIDEQFF.

This rearrangement joins TRBV9 to TRBJ1-4, with D possibly being TRBD1 (5 bases). Germline CDR1 reads SGDLS; CDR2 reads YYNGEE. This CDR3 region has 14 residues. Trimming shortened V by 0 bases and J by 5 bases, and 8 bases separated the two germline ends. Here the CDR3 reads CASSVGQINEKLFF. In DNA form, the CDR3 reads TGTGCCAGCAGCGTAGGACAGATAAATGAAAAACTGTTTTTT. Full variable domain (outside the CDR3, taken from reference TRBV9 and TRBJ1-4): DSGVTQTPKHLITATGQRVTLRCSPRSGDLSVYWYQQSLDQGLQFLIQYYNGEERAKGNILERFSAQQFPDLHSELNLSSLELGDSALYFCASSVGQINEKLFFGSGTQLSVL.

The chain links TRBV24-1 to TRBJ2-1; TRBD2 agrees at 9 bases. Germline V gene lookup returns CDR1 KGHDR and CDR2 SFDVKD. With V trimmed by 4 bases and J by 4 bases, 7 bases remained unmatched. The CDR3 contains 16 residues. CDR3 in amino acids: CATSDQLAGPYNEQFF. Written as DNA, the CDR3 is TGTGCCACCAGTGACCAGCTAGCGGGACCTTACAATGAGCAGTTCTTC.

The V gene is TRBV4-2, the J gene TRBJ1-1; D may be TRBD1 (5 bases). The CDR3 is 12 residues long. V was shortened by 4 bases and J by 6 bases, with 9 bases between the two germline ends. Germline lookup yields CDR1 LGHNA and CDR2 YNFKEQ. This CDR3 reads CASSPDSSEAFF. For the CDR3, the DNA is TGTGCCAGCAGCCCAGACAGTTCTGAAGCTTTCTTT.

V is TRBV20-1 and J is TRBJ2-1, with 12 bases lining up with TRBD1. The junction had 7 bases not matched to a gene; V was cut back by 6 bases and J by 1 base. The V gene's germline CDR1 is DFQATT and CDR2 SNEGSKA (reference sequence). CDR3 length equals 16 residues. The CDR3 protein is CSAIGTGGRSYNEQFF. The CDR3 nucleotides are TGCAGTGCCATAGGGACAGGGGGCAGGTCCTACAATGAGCAGTTCTTC.